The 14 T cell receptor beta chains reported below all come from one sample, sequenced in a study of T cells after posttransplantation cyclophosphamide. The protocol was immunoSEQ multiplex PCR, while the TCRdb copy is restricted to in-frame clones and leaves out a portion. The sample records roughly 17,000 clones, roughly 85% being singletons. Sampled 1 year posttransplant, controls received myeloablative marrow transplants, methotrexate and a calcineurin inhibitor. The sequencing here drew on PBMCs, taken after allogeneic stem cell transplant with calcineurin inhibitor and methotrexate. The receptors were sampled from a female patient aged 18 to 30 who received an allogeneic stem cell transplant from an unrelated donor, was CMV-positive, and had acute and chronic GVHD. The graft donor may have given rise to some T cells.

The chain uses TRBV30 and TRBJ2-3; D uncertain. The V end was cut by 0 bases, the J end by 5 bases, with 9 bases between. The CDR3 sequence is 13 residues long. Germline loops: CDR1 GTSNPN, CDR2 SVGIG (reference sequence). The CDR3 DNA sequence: TGTGCCTGGAGTGTAATAACGGGAGATACGCAGTATTTT. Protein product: CAWSVITGDTQYF.

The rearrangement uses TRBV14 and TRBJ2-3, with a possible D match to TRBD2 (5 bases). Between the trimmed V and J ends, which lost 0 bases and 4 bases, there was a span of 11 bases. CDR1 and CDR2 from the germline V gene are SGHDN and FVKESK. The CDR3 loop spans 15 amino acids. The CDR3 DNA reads TGTGCCAGCAGCCAAGATTTCGGGATGCCAGATACGCAGTATTTT. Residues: CASSQDFGMPDTQYF. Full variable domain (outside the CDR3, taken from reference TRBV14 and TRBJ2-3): EAGVTQFPSHSVIEKGQTVTLRCDPISGHDNLYWYRRVMGKEIKFLLHFVKESKQDESGMPNNRFLAERTGGTYSTLKVQPAELEDSGVYFCASSQDFGMPDTQYFGPGTRLTVL.

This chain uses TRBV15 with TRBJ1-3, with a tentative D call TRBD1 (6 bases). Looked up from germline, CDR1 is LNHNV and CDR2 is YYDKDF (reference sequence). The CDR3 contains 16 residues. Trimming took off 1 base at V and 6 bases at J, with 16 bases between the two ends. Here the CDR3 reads CATSRVGQGRINTIYF. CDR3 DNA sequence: TGTGCCACCAGCAGAGTGGGCCAGGGGCGCATAAACACCATATATTTT. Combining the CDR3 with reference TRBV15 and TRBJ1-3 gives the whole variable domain DAMVIQNPRYQVTQFGKPVTLSCSQTLNHNVMYWYQQKSSQAPKLLFHYYDKDFNNEADTPDNFQSRRPNTSFCFLDIRSPGLGDTAMYLCATSRVGQGRINTIYFGEGSWLTVV.

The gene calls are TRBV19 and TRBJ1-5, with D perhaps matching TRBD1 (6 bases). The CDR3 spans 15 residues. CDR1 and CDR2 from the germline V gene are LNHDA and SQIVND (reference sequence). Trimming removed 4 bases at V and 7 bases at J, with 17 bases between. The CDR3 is CASSSRGGARQPQHF. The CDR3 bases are TGTGCCAGTAGTAGCCGCGGGGGCGCCCGGCAGCCCCAGCATTTT.

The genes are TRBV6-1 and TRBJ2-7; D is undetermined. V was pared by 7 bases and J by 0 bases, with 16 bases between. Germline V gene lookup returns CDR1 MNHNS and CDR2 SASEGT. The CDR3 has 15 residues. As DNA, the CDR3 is TGTGCCAGCAACGTCGACATGGTTAGCTCCTACGAGCAGTACTTC. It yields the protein CASNVDMVSSYEQYF.

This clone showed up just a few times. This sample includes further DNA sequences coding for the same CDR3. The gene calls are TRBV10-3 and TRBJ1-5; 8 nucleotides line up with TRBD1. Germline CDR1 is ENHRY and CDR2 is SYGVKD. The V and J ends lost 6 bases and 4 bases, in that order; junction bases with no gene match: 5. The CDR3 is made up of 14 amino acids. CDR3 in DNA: TGTGCCATCAGAGCCGGACAGGGAAATCAGCCCCAGCATTTT. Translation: CAIRAGQGNQPQHF.

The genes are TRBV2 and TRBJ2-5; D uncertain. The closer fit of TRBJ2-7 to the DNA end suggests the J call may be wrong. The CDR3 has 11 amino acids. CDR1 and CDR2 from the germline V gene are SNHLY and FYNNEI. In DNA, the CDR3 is TGTGCCAGCAGGCCCGAGTACGAGCAGTACTTC. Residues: CASRPEYEQYF.

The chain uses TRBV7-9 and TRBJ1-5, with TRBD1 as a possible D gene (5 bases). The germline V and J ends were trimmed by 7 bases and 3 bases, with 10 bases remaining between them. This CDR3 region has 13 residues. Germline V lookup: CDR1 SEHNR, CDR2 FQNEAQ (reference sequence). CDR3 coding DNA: TGTGCCAGCACGGCAGGGAACAATCAGCCCCAGCATTTT. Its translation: CASTAGNNQPQHF.

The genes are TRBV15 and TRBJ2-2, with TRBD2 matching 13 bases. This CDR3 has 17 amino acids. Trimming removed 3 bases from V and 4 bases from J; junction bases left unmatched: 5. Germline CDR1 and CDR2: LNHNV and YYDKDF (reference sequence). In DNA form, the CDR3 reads TGTGCCACCAGCAGCGAAGGACTAGCGGGAGTCACCGGGGAGCTGTTTTTT. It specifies CATSSEGLAGVTGELFF.

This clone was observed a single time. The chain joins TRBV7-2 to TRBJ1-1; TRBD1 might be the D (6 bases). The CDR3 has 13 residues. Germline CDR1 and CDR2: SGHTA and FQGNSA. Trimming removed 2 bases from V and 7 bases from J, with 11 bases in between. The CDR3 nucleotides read TGTGCCAGCAGCTTAAAGAGGGGGAGTGAAGCTTTCTTT. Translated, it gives CASSLKRGSEAFF.

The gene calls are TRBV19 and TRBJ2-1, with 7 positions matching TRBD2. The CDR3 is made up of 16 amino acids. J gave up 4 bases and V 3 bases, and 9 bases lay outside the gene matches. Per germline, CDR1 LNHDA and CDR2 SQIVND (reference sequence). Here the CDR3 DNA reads TGTGCCAGTAGTATGGGACGGGAGGCCCTATACAATGAGCAGTTCTTC. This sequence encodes CASSMGREALYNEQFF.

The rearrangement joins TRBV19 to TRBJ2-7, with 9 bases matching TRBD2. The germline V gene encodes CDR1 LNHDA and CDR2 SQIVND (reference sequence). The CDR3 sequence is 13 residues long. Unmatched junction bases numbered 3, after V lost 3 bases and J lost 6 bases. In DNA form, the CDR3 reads TGTGCCAGTAGTATGGGACTAGCCTCCGAGCAGTACTTC. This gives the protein CASSMGLASEQYF.

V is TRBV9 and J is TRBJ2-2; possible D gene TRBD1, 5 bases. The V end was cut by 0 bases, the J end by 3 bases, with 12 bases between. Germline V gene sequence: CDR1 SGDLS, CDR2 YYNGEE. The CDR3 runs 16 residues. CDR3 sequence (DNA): TGTGCCAGCAGCGTAGAGGGGCGGATCTACACCGGGGAGCTGTTTTTT. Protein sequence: CASSVEGRIYTGELFF. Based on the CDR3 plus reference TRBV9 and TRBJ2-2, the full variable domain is DSGVTQTPKHLITATGQRVTLRCSPRSGDLSVYWYQQSLDQGLQFLIQYYNGEERAKGNILERFSAQQFPDLHSELNLSSLELGDSALYFCASSVEGRIYTGELFFGEGSRLTVL.

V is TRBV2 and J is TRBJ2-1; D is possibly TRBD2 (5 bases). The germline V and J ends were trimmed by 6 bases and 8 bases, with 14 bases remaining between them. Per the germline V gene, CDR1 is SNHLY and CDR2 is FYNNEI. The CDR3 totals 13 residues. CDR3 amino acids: CASRGIGLDEQFF. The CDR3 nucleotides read TGTGCCAGCAGGGGAATCGGACTCGATGAGCAGTTCTTC.